The 28 T cell receptor beta chains reported below all come from one sample, sequenced in a study of PD-1 blockade in mismatch repair-deficient tumors. The method was immunoSEQ multiplex PCR; TCRdb's version includes in-frame clones alone and lacks a portion of them. The repertoire includes some 120,000 clones, over 60% of them detected once, and 4.7% sits in the top ten. Sequenced material: peripheral blood, taken 60 weeks after starting pembrolizumab. These receptors were obtained from an adult with mismatch repair-deficient cancer.

V usage is TRBV29-1 and J usage is TRBJ1-1, with TRBD1 as a possible D gene (5 bases). Germline-derived CDR1 and CDR2 are SQVTM and ANQGSEA. The CDR3 runs to 13 residues. Trimming took 4 bases from V and 1 from J, leaving 10 bases between them. CDR3 amino acids: CSVVRDTNTEAFF. CDR3 coding DNA: TGCAGCGTTGTCAGGGATACGAACACTGAAGCTTTCTTT. The variable domain in full, completed from reference TRBV29-1 and TRBJ1-1, reads SAVISQKPSRDICQRGTSLTIQCQVDSQVTMMFWYRQQPGQSLTLIATANQGSEATYESGFVIDKFPISRPNLTFSTLTVSNMSPEDSSIYLCSVVRDTNTEAFFGQGTRLTVV.

The chain couples TRBV30 to TRBJ1-1; a possible D gene is TRBD1 (6 bases). Trimming left V 2 bases short and J 0 bases short, with 13 bases between. The CDR3 loop spans 15 amino acids. Germline V lookup: CDR1 GTSNPN, CDR2 SVGIG (reference sequence). CDR3 in DNA: TGTGCCTGGAGTCCCCTACAGGGAATGAACACTGAAGCTTTCTTT. Amino acids: CAWSPLQGMNTEAFF.

The V call is TRBV19, the J call TRBJ2-1, with D maybe TRBD2 (5 bases). Germline CDR1 and CDR2: LNHDA and SQIVND (reference sequence). The CDR3 extends over 13 amino acids. V was cut by 7 bases and J by 2 bases, with 9 bases left in between. The CDR3 sequence is CASKRDAYNEQFF. The CDR3 nucleotides read TGTGCCAGTAAACGGGATGCCTACAATGAGCAGTTCTTC.

V is TRBV28 and J is TRBJ2-3; the match to TRBD2 covers 10 bases. The J segment lost 7 bases and the V segment lost 6 bases, leaving 10 bases of the junction unmatched. The CDR3 contains 15 residues. CDR1 is MDHEN, CDR2 SYDVKM, per germline. CDR3 nucleotide sequence: TGTGCCAGCAGAAGAGCGGGAGGGGGTGAAAATACGCAGTATTTT. Translating it yields CASRRAGGGENTQYF.

J is TRBJ1-1 and V is TRBV5-4; unclear D gene. Germline V lookup: CDR1 SGHNT, CDR2 YYREEE (reference sequence). CDR3 length equals 15 residues. Trimming stripped 1 base from V and 0 bases from J, with 10 bases between. The CDR3 spells CASSLKRRMNTEAFF. In DNA form, the CDR3 reads TGTGCCAGCAGCTTGAAACGGAGGATGAACACTGAAGCTTTCTTT.

This clone was observed a few times. The chain couples TRBV29-1 to TRBJ2-1; no reliable D call. The V and J ends lost 5 bases and 5 bases respectively, with 4 bases between them. This CDR3 has 10 amino acids. CDR1 and CDR2 (germline): SQVTM, ANQGSEA. This CDR3 reads CSVRNNEQFF. The DNA for the CDR3 is TGCAGCGTTAGAAACAATGAGCAGTTCTTC.

The chain joins TRBV7-8 to TRBJ2-6, with D maybe TRBD1 (5 bases). Trimming stripped 4 bases from V and 1 base from J, with 8 bases between. Germline V gene lookup returns CDR1 SGHVS and CDR2 FQNEAQ. This CDR3 is built from 15 residues. CDR3 protein: CASSYGASGANVLTF. In DNA form, the CDR3 reads TGTGCCAGCAGCTATGGGGCGTCTGGGGCCAACGTCCTGACTTTC.

This clone appeared a few times. The genes are TRBV5-8 and TRBJ1-2, with no clear D. Germline V gene data show CDR1 as SGHTS and CDR2 as YDEGEE. The CDR3 totals 14 residues. Trimming cost V 1 base and J 3 bases, with 10 bases left between them. The CDR3 sequence is CASSLQAGYYGYTF. The CDR3 DNA reads TGTGCCAGCAGCTTGCAGGCGGGATACTATGGCTACACCTTC.

This clone occurred a few times. The gene calls are TRBV6-5 and TRBJ2-2, with unresolved D. V was cut by 6 bases and J by 2 bases, with 1 base left in between. The CDR3 has 11 amino acids. In germline, CDR1 is MNHEY, CDR2 SVGAGI. The CDR3 here is CASSNTGELFF. In DNA, the CDR3 is TGTGCCAGCAGCAACACCGGGGAGCTGTTTTTT.

This chain connects TRBV10-3 to TRBJ1-2, with D unresolved. Germline V gene data show CDR1 as ENHRY and CDR2 as SYGVKD. V was trimmed by 6 bases and J by 4 bases, leaving 12 bases between them. The CDR3 sequence is 13 residues long. CDR3 amino acids: CAIRNIAGYGYTF. The CDR3, as DNA: TGTGCCATCAGGAACATCGCAGGCTATGGCTACACCTTC.

This rearrangement joins TRBV5-4 to TRBJ2-2; D remains unclear. Germline-derived CDR1 and CDR2 are SGHNT and YYREEE (reference sequence). There are 13 residues in the CDR3. Trimming shortened V by 0 bases and J by 7 bases, and 7 bases separated the two germline ends. The CDR3 loop is CASSLDRVGELFF. CDR3 coding DNA: TGTGCCAGCAGCTTGGATCGAGTCGGGGAGCTGTTTTTT. Variable domain in full (rest from reference TRBV5-4 and TRBJ2-2): ETGVTQSPTHLIKTRGQQVTLRCSSQSGHNTVSWYQQALGQGPQFIFQYYREEENGRGNFPPRFSGLQFPNYSSELNVNALELDDSALYLCASSLDRVGELFFGEGSRLTVL.

The chain couples TRBV6-5 to TRBJ1-2; possible D gene TRBD1, 5 bases. V lost 7 bases, J lost 7 bases, and 19 bases lay in between. Germline V gene sequence: CDR1 MNHEY, CDR2 SVGAGI. The CDR3 is 14 residues long. Here the CDR3 DNA reads TGTGCCAGCACCAACCGGGGAGGGGCGGGTGGCTACACCTTC. This sequence encodes CASTNRGGAGGYTF.

The genes are TRBV29-1 and TRBJ1-5; perhaps TRBD1 as D (6 bases). V was clipped by 6 bases and J by 2 bases, with 14 bases between them. CDR1 SQVTM and CDR2 ANQGSEA come from the germline V gene. The CDR3 is 14 residues long. In DNA, the CDR3 is TGCAGCGTGGGGTCAGGGGTTGGCAATCAGCCCCAGCATTTT. Protein: CSVGSGVGNQPQHF.

This rearrangement joins TRBV5-1 to TRBJ2-3; 7 bases are shared with TRBD2. Germline trimming cut 6 bases from V and 3 bases from J; bases unmatched to any gene: 25. Germline assignment: CDR1 SGHRS and CDR2 YFSETQ. The CDR3 sequence is 20 residues long. The CDR3 loop reads CASKKRYGYTAGDVTDTQYF. CDR3 DNA sequence: TGCGCCAGCAAAAAGAGGTATGGGTATACGGCGGGAGATGTAACAGATACGCAGTATTTT.

The V and J genes are TRBV2 and TRBJ1-3; 7 nucleotides line up with TRBD1. The germline gives CDR1 SNHLY, CDR2 FYNNEI. The CDR3 loop spans 15 amino acids. Germline trimming cut 4 bases from V and 0 bases from J; bases unmatched to any gene: 3. The CDR3 sequence: CASSGGQSSGNTIYF. CDR3 bases: TGTGCCAGCAGTGGGGGACAGAGCTCTGGAAACACCATATATTTT.

The chain combines TRBV4-2 with TRBJ2-5; 8 positions agree with TRBD2. The CDR3 totals 18 residues. From germline, CDR1 is LGHNA and CDR2 YNFKEQ. J gave up 2 bases and V 0 bases, and 11 bases lay outside the gene matches. CDR3 protein: CASSQDRTLAGSQETQYF. CDR3 nucleotides: TGTGCCAGCAGCCAAGATCGGACGCTAGCGGGTTCTCAAGAGACCCAGTACTTC.

The chain combines TRBV6-6 with TRBJ2-1; 10 nucleotides agree with TRBD2. Germline values: CDR1 MNHNY, CDR2 SVGAGI (reference sequence). J was trimmed by 3 bases and V by 2 bases; bases with no gene match: 1. This CDR3 has 15 amino acids. This chain's CDR3 is CASSYLAGDYNEQFF. The DNA of the CDR3 is TGTGCCAGCAGTTACCTAGCGGGGGACTACAATGAGCAGTTCTTC.

V gene TRBV5-1 combines with J gene TRBJ1-5; D is unclear. CDR3 size: 14 residues. Per the germline V gene, CDR1 is SGHRS and CDR2 is YFSETQ. Trimming left V 2 bases short and J 5 bases short, with 11 bases between. The CDR3 nucleotides are TGCGCCAGCAGCTTAGACCGGCCCGATCAGCCCCAGCATTTT. It specifies CASSLDRPDQPQHF.

This clone was detected many times. The rearrangement links TRBV29-1 to TRBJ2-3, with 10 bases fitting TRBD2. V lost 7 bases and J lost 2; bases outside the gene matches: 6. The CDR3 has 14 amino acids. Germline loops: CDR1 SQVTM, CDR2 ANQGSEA. This chain's CDR3 is CSAQAGGYTDTQYF. The DNA for the CDR3 is TGCAGCGCACAAGCGGGAGGGTACACAGATACGCAGTATTTT.

V gene TRBV2 combines with J gene TRBJ2-1, with TRBD2 identical over 12 bases. This CDR3 spans 21 amino acids. Germline CDR1 and CDR2: SNHLY and FYNNEI. Trimming took 6 bases from V and 4 from J; bases not matched to a gene: 22. The CDR3 coding sequence is TGTGCCAGCAGCAGAATTTACCTTATTTCACCGACTAGCGGGAGATACAATGAGCAGTTCTTC. As protein: CASSRIYLISPTSGRYNEQFF.

Remarks on this clone: Other DNA sequences in this specimen translate into the identical CDR3. The rearrangement links TRBV5-1 to TRBJ1-1; maybe TRBD1 (6 bases). The V and J ends lost 4 bases and 4 bases respectively, with 11 bases between them. In germline, CDR1 is SGHRS, CDR2 YFSETQ. The CDR3 totals 13 residues. The CDR3 DNA is TGCGCCAGCAGCCTCAGGGGTGGCACTGAAGCTTTCTTT. This codes for CASSLRGGTEAFF. The complete variable domain, with remaining parts taken from reference TRBV5-1 and TRBJ1-1, reads KAGVTQTPRYLIKTRGQQVTLSCSPISGHRSVSWYQQTPGQGLQFLFEYFSETQRNKGNFPGRFSGRQFSNSRSEMNVSTLELGDSALYLCASSLRGGTEAFFGQGTRLTVV.

The chain has TRBV29-1 and TRBJ2-5; 9 bases agree with TRBD1. Per the germline V gene, CDR1 is SQVTM and CDR2 is ANQGSEA. The V and J ends lost 7 bases and 5 bases, in that order; junction bases with no gene match: 8. The CDR3 has 13 residues. The CDR3 DNA is TGCAGCGGTAGGGACAGGGCCGGGGAGACCCAGTACTTC. Its translation: CSGRDRAGETQYF.

The rearrangement links TRBV7-2 to TRBJ2-1; no firm D call. Germline V lookup: CDR1 SGHTA, CDR2 FQGNSA. The CDR3 consists of 14 residues. With 5 bases removed from V and 7 bases from J, the gap between germline ends came to 15 bases. The CDR3 coding sequence is TGTGCCAGCAGCCCTGACGCCGCAGCGAATGAGCAGTTCTTC. It encodes CASSPDAAANEQFF.

The chain couples TRBV6-5 to TRBJ2-1; D might be TRBD1 or TRBD2, each matching 5 bases. Between the trimmed V and J ends, which lost 7 bases and 3 bases, there was a span of 13 bases. The germline V gene has CDR1 MNHEY and CDR2 SVGAGI. The CDR3 is 14 residues long. The CDR3 region has the DNA TGTGCCAGCACAGCCGGGACCTACTACAATGAGCAGTTCTTC. Translating it yields CASTAGTYYNEQFF.

This chain joins TRBV30 and TRBJ1-2, with D unclear. Germline assignment: CDR1 GTSNPN and CDR2 SVGIG (reference sequence). With 1 base removed from V and 8 bases from J, the gap between germline ends came to 8 bases. The CDR3 runs to 11 residues. The CDR3 sequence is CAWSGGGGYTF. As DNA, the CDR3 is TGTGCCTGGAGTGGGGGAGGGGGCTACACCTTC.

The chain joins TRBV7-9 to TRBJ1-4, with D unclear. CDR3 length: 14 residues. The V end lost 2 bases, the J end lost 2 bases, and 6 bases lay between the germline ends. The germline V gene has CDR1 SEHNR and CDR2 FQNEAQ (reference sequence). The CDR3 region has the DNA TGTGCCAGCAGCTTATCGGGGACTAATGAAAAACTGTTTTTT. Its translation: CASSLSGTNEKLFF.

V usage is TRBV6-4 and J usage is TRBJ2-3, with TRBD2 matching over 10 bases. Germline CDR1 reads MRHNA; CDR2 reads SNTAGT. V lost 9 bases, J lost 5 bases, and 8 bases stayed unmatched. There are 14 residues in the CDR3. The CDR3 here is CASSLAGAGDTQYF. The CDR3 nucleotides are TGTGCCAGTAGCCTAGCGGGAGCGGGAGATACGCAGTATTTT.

The V call is TRBV6-6, the J call TRBJ1-1; the D is unclear. Trimming pared 5 bases from V and 1 base from J, leaving 8 bases between. Per germline, CDR1 MNHNY and CDR2 SVGAGI (reference sequence). The CDR3 is 13 amino acids. The CDR3 sequence: CASSEVSNTEAFF. The DNA of the CDR3 is TGTGCCAGCAGTGAGGTATCGAACACTGAAGCTTTCTTT.